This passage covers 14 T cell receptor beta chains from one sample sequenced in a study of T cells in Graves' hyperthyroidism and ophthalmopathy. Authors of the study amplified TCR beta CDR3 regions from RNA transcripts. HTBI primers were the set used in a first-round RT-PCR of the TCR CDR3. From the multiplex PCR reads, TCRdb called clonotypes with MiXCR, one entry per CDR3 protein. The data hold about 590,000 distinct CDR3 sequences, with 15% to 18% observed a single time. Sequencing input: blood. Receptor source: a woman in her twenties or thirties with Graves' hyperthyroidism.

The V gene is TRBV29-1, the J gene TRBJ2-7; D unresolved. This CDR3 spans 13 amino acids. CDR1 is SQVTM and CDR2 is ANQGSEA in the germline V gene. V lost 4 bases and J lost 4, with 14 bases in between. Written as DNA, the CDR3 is TGCAGCGTTGTCGGGTCGAAGAAGTACGAGCAGTACTTC. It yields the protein CSVVGSKKYEQYF.

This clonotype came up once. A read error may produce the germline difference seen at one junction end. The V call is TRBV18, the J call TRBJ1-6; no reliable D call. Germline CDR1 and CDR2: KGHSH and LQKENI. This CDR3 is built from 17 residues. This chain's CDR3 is CASSPQRESSYNSPLHF. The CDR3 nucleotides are TGCGCCAGCTCACCTCAAAGGGAAAGCTCCTATAATTCACCCCTCCACTTT.

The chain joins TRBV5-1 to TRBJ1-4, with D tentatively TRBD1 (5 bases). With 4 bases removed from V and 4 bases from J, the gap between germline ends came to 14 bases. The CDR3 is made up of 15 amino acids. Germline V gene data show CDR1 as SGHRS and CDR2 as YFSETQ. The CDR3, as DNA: TGCGCCAGCAGCCTGGAGTCGGGGGGTAATGAAAAACTGTTTTTT. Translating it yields CASSLESGGNEKLFF. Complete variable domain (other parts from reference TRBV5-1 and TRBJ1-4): KAGVTQTPRYLIKTRGQQVTLSCSPISGHRSVSWYQQTPGQGLQFLFEYFSETQRNKGNFPGRFSGRQFSNSRSEMNVSTLELGDSALYLCASSLESGGNEKLFFGSGTQLSVL.

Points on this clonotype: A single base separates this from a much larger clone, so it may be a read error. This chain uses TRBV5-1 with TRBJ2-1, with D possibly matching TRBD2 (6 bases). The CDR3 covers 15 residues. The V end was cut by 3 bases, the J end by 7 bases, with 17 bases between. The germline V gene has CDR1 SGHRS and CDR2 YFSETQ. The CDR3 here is CASSSGRTGRNEQFF. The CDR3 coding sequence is TGCGCCAGCAGCTCGGGGAGGACCGGTAGAAATGAGCAGTTCTTC. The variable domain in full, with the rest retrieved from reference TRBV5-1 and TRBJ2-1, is KAGVTQTPRYLIKTRGQQVTLSCSPISGHRSVSWYQQTPGQGLQFLFEYFSETQRNKGNFPGRFSGRQFSNSRSEMNVSTLELGDSALYLCASSSGRTGRNEQFFGPGTRLTVL.

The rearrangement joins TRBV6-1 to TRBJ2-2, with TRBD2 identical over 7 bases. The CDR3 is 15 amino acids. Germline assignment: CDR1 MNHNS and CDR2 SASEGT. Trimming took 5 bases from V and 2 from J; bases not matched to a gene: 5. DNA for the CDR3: TGTGCCAGCAGTTCAAGCGGGATCAACACCGGGGAGCTGTTTTTT. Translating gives CASSSSGINTGELFF.

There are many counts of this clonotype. The CDR3 is CASYDSPYEQYF. The CDR3 coding sequence is TGTGCCAGTTACGACAGCCCCTACGAGCAGTACTTC. The genes are TRBV28 and TRBJ2-7, with D possibly being TRBD1 (5 bases). Germline CDR1 is MDHEN and CDR2 is SYDVKM. The CDR3 totals 12 residues. The V and J ends lost 9 bases and 2 bases respectively, with 11 bases between them.

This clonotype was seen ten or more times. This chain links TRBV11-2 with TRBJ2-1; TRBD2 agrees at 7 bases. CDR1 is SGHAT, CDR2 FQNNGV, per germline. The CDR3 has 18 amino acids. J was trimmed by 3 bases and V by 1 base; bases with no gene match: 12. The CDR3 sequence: CASSLAPFLAADYNEQFF. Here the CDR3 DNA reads TGTGCCAGCAGCTTAGCCCCTTTCCTAGCGGCAGACTACAATGAGCAGTTCTTC.

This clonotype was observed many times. The CDR3 DNA is TGTGCCAGCAGCTACCCAGACAGTAGATTTATGGGCTACACCTTC. It codes for CASSYPDSRFMGYTF. This chain connects TRBV7-2 to TRBJ1-2, with D perhaps TRBD1 (5 bases). V lost 4 bases and J 8 bases, leaving 20 bases between the germline ends. CDR3 length equals 15 residues. Germline CDR1 SGHTA, CDR2 FQGNSA.

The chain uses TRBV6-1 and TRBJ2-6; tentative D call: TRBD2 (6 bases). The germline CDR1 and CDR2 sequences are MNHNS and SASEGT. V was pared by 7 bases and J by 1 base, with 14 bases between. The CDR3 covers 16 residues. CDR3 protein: CASTPVGGSGANVLTF. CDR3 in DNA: TGTGCCAGCACTCCGGTCGGGGGTTCTGGGGCCAACGTCCTGACTTTC.

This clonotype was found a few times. The CDR3: CSARTGTVYGYTF. The CDR3 nucleotides are TGCAGTGCCAGGACAGGGACGGTCTATGGCTACACCTTC. This chain uses TRBV20-1 with TRBJ1-2; TRBD1 matches 8 bases. Per the germline V gene, CDR1 is DFQATT and CDR2 is SNEGSKA (reference sequence). The V gene end was trimmed by 6 bases and the J gene end by 4 bases; junction bases not matched to a gene: 7. CDR3 length: 13 amino acids.

In nucleotides, the CDR3 is TGTGCCAGCAGGTTAATATTGCGACCAGTGCTGACTTTC. Amino acids: CASRLILRPVLTF. The chain combines TRBV7-9 with TRBJ2-6; D is ambiguous. The CDR3 has 13 amino acids. V lost 6 bases, J lost 16 bases, and 19 bases lay in between. Looked up from germline, CDR1 is SEHNR and CDR2 is FQNEAQ (reference sequence). Supplemented by reference TRBV7-9 and TRBJ2-6, the full variable domain reads DTGVSQNPRHKITKRGQNVTFRCDPISEHNRLYWYRQTLGQGPEFLTYFQNEAQLEKSRLLSDRFSAERPKGSFSTLEIQRTEQGDSAMYLCASRLILRPVLTFGAGSRLTVL.

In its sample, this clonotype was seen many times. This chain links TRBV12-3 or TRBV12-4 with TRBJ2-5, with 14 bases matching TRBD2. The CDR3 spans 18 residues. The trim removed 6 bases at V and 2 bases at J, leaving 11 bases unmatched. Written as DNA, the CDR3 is TGTGCCAGCAGCCTTGCAAGGGGACTAGCGGGAGAGCAAGAGACCCAGTACTTC. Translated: CASSLARGLAGEQETQYF.

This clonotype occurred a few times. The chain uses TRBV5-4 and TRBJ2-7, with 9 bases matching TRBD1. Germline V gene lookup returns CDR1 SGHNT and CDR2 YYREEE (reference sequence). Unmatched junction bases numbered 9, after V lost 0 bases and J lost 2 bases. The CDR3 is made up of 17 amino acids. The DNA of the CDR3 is TGTGCCAGCAGCTTGGAACCTCCGGGACAGGGTCCCTACGAGCAGTACTTC. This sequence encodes CASSLEPPGQGPYEQYF.

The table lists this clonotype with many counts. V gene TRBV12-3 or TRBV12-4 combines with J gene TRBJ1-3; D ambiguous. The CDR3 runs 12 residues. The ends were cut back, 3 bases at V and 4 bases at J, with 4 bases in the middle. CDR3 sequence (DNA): TGTGCCAGCAGTTTGGTGGGAAACACCATATATTTT. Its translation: CASSLVGNTIYF.